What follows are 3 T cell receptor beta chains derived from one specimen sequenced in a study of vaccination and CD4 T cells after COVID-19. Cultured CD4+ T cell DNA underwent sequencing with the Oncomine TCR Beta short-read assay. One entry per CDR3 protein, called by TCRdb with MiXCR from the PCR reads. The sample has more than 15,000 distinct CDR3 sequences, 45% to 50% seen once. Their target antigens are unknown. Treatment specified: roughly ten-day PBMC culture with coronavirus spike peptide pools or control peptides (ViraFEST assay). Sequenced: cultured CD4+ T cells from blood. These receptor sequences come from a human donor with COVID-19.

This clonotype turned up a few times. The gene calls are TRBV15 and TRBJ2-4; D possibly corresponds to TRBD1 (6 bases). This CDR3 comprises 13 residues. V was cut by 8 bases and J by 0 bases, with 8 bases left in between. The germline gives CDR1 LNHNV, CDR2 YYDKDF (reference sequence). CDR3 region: CATEDRAKNIQYF. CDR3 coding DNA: TGTGCCACCGAGGACAGAGCCAAAAACATTCAGTACTTC. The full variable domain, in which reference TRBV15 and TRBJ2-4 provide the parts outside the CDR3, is DAMVIQNPRYQVTQFGKPVTLSCSQTLNHNVMYWYQQKSSQAPKLLFHYYDKDFNNEADTPDNFQSRRPNTSFCFLDIRSPGLGDTAMYLCATEDRAKNIQYFGAGTRLSVL.

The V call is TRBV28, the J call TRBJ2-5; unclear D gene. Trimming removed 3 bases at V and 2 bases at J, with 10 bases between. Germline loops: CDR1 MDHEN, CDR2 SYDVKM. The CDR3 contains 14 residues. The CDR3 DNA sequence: TGTGCCAGCAGTTTTGGACCGAGACAAGAGACCCAGTACTTC. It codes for CASSFGPRQETQYF.

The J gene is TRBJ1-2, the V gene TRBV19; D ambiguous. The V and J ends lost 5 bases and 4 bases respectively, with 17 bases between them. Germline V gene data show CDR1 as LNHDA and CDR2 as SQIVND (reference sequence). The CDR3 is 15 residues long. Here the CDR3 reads CASSLVSGGIYGYTF. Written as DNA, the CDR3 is TGTGCCAGTAGTTTAGTCTCCGGCGGAATCTATGGCTACACCTTC.